The clone carrying this T cell receptor (beta chain) was detected a few times. The target antigen is unknown. Trimming stripped 4 bases from V and 4 bases from J, with 10 bases between. Germline V gene lookup returns CDR1 SGHAT and CDR2 FQNNGV. The CDR3 consists of 13 residues. TCRdb re-analysed the reads in MiXCR, keeping a single row per CDR3 protein. Of roughly 730,000 distinct CDR3 sequences in the sample, roughly 30% were seen once. The sample is drawn from a study of T cell repertoires in cytomegalovirus infection. This clonotype was obtained from a human donor in good health (CMV status not recorded). Some clones in this sample may be carry-over from other donors' samples. The sample in question was cultured PBMCs, obtained from culture after CMV antigen stimulation. The chain joins TRBV11-2 to TRBJ1-1; D not resolved. CDR3 nucleotide sequence: TGTGCCAGCAGCTCCCACTATACCACTGAAGCTTTCTTT. Amino acids: CASSSHYTTEAFF. The full variable domain, with the rest looked up from reference TRBV11-2 and TRBJ1-1, is EAGVAQSPRYKIIEKRQSVAFWCNPISGHATLYWYQQILGQGPKLLIQFQNNGVVDDSQLPKDRFSAERLKGVDSTLKIQPAKLEDSAVYLCASSSHYTTEAFFGQGTRLTVV.